This note documents a single T cell receptor (beta chain) sequence. An end of the junction does not agree with germline; a read error may underlie this. The CDR3 spans 13 residues. Germline-derived CDR1 and CDR2 are MNHEY and SVGAGI. This specimen comes from a study of blood T cell repertoires in COVID-19. Background on the study: Samples taken during acute and convalescent COVID-19 were collected in the United States, Italy and Spain. Nucleic acid was either cDNA or gDNA, and it came from T cells, B-cell-depleted T cells, or PBMCs.

Source study methods: Amplifying reference gene primers gave estimates of nucleated cell counts. TCRdb's copy holds only in-frame clones and misses some; the assay was immunoSEQ multiplex PCR. The DNA gave D and trimming, while V, J and clone size come from that table. Of tens of thousands of clones in the sample, about nine tenths are singletons; the top ten hold approximately 7%. This clonotype was sampled from a man aged 18 to 29 with COVID-19, enrolled during active disease. What was sequenced was peripheral blood. V gene TRBV6-5 combines with J gene TRBJ2-1; D gene ambiguous. This CDR3 is CASMKSPYNEQFF. CDR3 bases: TGTGCAAGCATGAAGAGCCCCTACAATGAGCAGTTCTTC.